Sequencing of this T cell receptor (beta chain) was carried out in a study of CXCR3-negative and CXCR3-positive naive CD8 T cells. Germline CDR1 is LNHNV and CDR2 is YYDKDF (reference sequence). This CDR3 spans 15 amino acids. Overall study findings and caveats: Naive CXCR3-positive and CXCR3-negative cells shared TRBV-TRBJ usage; memory cells diverged. Naive cells positive for CXCR3 carried more hydrophobic TRB CDR3s than CXCR3-negative ones.

Naivety in CD8+ T cells corresponded to a CD45RO-CCR7+CD27+CD95- phenotype. Points on this clonotype: The antigen remains undetermined.

Libraries of TRB cDNA were made by 5' RACE and carried UMIs. Using the 5' RACE reads, TCRdb records one entry per CDR3 protein without DNA. The sample data list about 6,700 distinct CDR3 sequences. The origin of this receptor is a human donor in good health. Some clones in this sample may be carry-over from other donors' samples. Source material: naive CXCR3- CD8+ T cells from blood. The subset was: CD45RO-CCR7+CD27+CD95- naive CD8+ T cells lacking CXCR3 (TNR3-). This rearrangement joins TRBV15 to TRBJ2-5; no DNA is available, so the TRBD1 call from TCRdb remains unchecked. This CDR3 reads CATRPSGTVQETQYF.